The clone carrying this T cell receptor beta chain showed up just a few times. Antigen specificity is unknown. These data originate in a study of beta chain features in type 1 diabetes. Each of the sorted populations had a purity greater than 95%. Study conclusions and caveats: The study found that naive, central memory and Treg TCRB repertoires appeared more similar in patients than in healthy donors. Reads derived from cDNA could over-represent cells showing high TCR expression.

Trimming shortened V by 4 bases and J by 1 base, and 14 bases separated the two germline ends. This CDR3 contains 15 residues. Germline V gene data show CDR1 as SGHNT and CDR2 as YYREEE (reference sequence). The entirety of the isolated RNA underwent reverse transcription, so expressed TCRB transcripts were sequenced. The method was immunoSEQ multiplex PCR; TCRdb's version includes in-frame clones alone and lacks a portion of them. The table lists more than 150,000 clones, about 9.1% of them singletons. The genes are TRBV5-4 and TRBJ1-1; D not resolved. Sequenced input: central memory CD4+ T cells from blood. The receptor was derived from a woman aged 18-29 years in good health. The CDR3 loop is CASSPSGRENTEAFF. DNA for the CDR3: TGTGCCAGCAGCCCGTCAGGACGGGAGAACACTGAAGCTTTCTTT.